The clone carrying this T cell receptor beta chain showed up just a few times. Its target is unknown. CDR1 and CDR2 from the germline V gene are SGHRS and YFSETQ. The CDR3 contains 15 residues. Trimming cost V 0 bases and J 5 bases; bases outside gene matches: 5. The entry originates in a study of cytomegalovirus exposure and HLA in healthy donors. Background on the study: Among 398 genotyped donors, about 85% fell in the Caucasian-associated ancestry cluster.

Primers included in the PCR were 60 Vbeta and 13 Jbeta primers. The table came from immunoSEQ multiplex PCR; TCRdb's copy has only in-frame clones and leaves some out. The table records about 59,000 clones, roughly 84% of them present only once. Study-wide findings and caveats: The Asian-associated ancestry cluster reportedly had fewer N-insertions than the roughly 700-donor mean in a later analysis. The only immune exposure information that was available was CMV serostatus.

Each of the donors was a healthy bone marrow donor. Sequencing used PBMCs. V is TRBV5-1 and J is TRBJ2-5; TRBD2 matches at 9 bases. This clonotype was sampled from a human donor in good health. This chain's CDR3 is CASSLDRAGGETQYF. The CDR3 coding sequence is TGCGCCAGCAGCTTGGATCGGGCGGGAGGGGAGACCCAGTACTTC.